This T cell receptor beta chain came from a study of T cells in Graves' hyperthyroidism and ophthalmopathy. Overall study context: Once the initial diagnosis was made, peripheral blood was obtained before any treatment.

This CDR3 has 16 residues. Germline assignment: CDR1 MNHEY and CDR2 SVGEGT. Any patient presenting with uncontrolled infection, other autoimmune disease, pregnancy or lactation was left out. In this sample, this clonotype turned up a few times. The junction does not match germline at one end; this may be a read error. RNA transcripts yielded amplified TCR beta CDR3 regions. Carried out on the TCR CDR3, a first-round RT-PCR used the HTBI primer set. TCRdb processed the multiplex PCR reads anew with MiXCR; each CDR3 protein has one entry. The repertoire includes approximately 400,000 distinct CDR3 sequences, approximately 14% of them detected once, and around 14% sits in the top ten.

This TCR derives from a woman aged 18-35 years with Graves' hyperthyroidism. The chain combines TRBV6-2 or TRBV6-3 with TRBJ2-7, with 8 bases fitting TRBD1. What was sequenced was blood. The CDR3 coding sequence is TGTGCCGGCAGGAGGACCGCAGGGGGCTTTGAGGACGAGCAGTACTTC. Translated, it gives CAGRRTAGGFEDEQYF.